Below, 20 T cell receptor beta chains from the same sample are listed, as sequenced in a study of T cells after yellow fever vaccination. TCRdb called the 5' RACE reads again in MiXCR, with one record for every CDR3 protein. Among about 350,000 distinct CDR3 sequences listed, roughly 7.5% were seen once. Sequenced here: PBMCs, sampled approximately 40 days after the first yellow fever vaccination. These receptors came from a man younger than 35 who received the YFV17D yellow fever vaccine.

The V call is TRBV9, the J call TRBJ2-7, with 8 bases that match TRBD1. Germline CDR1 SGDLS, CDR2 YYNGEE. V trimming: 2 bases; J trimming: 4 bases; junction bases outside the gene matches: 8. The CDR3 is 15 residues long. DNA for the CDR3: TGTGCCAGCAGCGTGGGCCAGGGGGCGATTTACGAGCAGTACTTC. Translation: CASSVGQGAIYEQYF.

The V and J genes are TRBV7-2 and TRBJ1-2; perhaps TRBD1 as D (5 bases). The V end lost 3 bases, the J end lost 5 bases, and 13 bases lay between the germline ends. This CDR3 is built from 14 residues. Germline CDR1 is SGHTA and CDR2 is FQGNSA. CDR3 protein: CASSFGRAGYGYTF. CDR3 sequence (DNA): TGTGCCAGCAGCTTCGGCAGGGCCGGATATGGCTACACCTTC.

This clonotype occurred many times. V usage is TRBV11-1 and J usage is TRBJ2-1; D is possibly TRBD1 or TRBD2 (5 bases each). From germline, CDR1 is SGHAT and CDR2 FQDESV (reference sequence). Trimming stripped 0 bases from V and 4 bases from J, with 7 bases between. The CDR3 is made up of 14 amino acids. Here the CDR3 reads CASSLAGEYNEQFF. The DNA for the CDR3 is TGTGCCAGCAGCTTAGCGGGGGAGTACAATGAGCAGTTCTTC.

Only a few counts were recorded for this clonotype. The chain carries TRBV7-9 and TRBJ1-5, with TRBD1 identical over 8 bases. The CDR3 sequence is 16 residues long. Germline CDR1 and CDR2: SEHNR and FQNEAQ (reference sequence). V shed 5 bases, J shed 2 bases, and the junction held 8 bases outside the gene matches. CDR3 sequence: CASSQALGQGNQPQHF. The CDR3, as DNA: TGTGCCAGCAGCCAAGCGTTGGGACAGGGCAATCAGCCCCAGCATTTT.

This sequence joins TRBV5-1 and TRBJ1-2, with D possibly matching TRBD1 (5 bases). This CDR3 is 14 amino acids long. Germline loops: CDR1 SGHRS, CDR2 YFSETQ. Trimming removed 0 bases at V and 3 bases at J, with 9 bases between. CDR3 coding DNA: TGCGCCAGCAGCTTGGACAGGCATTACTATGGCTACACCTTC. Its protein is CASSLDRHYYGYTF.

The chain carries TRBV7-2 and TRBJ2-2, with TRBD1 matching 9 bases. The germline CDR1 and CDR2 sequences are SGHTA and FQGNSA. V lost 5 bases to trimming and J lost 4 bases; unmatched junction nucleotides: 5. This CDR3 is 15 amino acids long. The CDR3 reads CASSPWTGVTGELFF. CDR3 in DNA: TGTGCCAGCAGCCCCTGGACAGGGGTCACCGGGGAGCTGTTTTTT.

The V gene is TRBV4-3, the J gene TRBJ1-2; D is unclear. This CDR3 is 14 amino acids long. Germline values: CDR1 LGHNA, CDR2 YSLEER. V shed 1 base and J shed 2 bases, with 8 bases lying between them. The CDR3: CASSQGARNYGYTF. For the CDR3, the DNA is TGCGCCAGCAGCCAAGGGGCCAGAAACTATGGCTACACCTTC.

V gene TRBV30 combines with J gene TRBJ2-7; no firm D call. Trimming pared 1 base from V and 2 bases from J, leaving 6 bases between. The germline V gene encodes CDR1 GTSNPN and CDR2 SVGIG (reference sequence). The CDR3 totals 12 residues. CDR3: CAWSDGTYEQYF. The CDR3 bases are TGTGCCTGGAGTGACGGAACCTACGAGCAGTACTTC.

A few counts support this clonotype. This chain links TRBV6-1 with TRBJ1-5; tentative D call: TRBD1 (6 bases). Trimming took 5 bases from V and 7 from J, leaving 21 bases between them. The CDR3 is made up of 16 amino acids. CDR1 and CDR2 (germline): MNHNS, SASEGT. CDR3 amino acids: CASSPGMGAKRQPQHF. CDR3 bases: TGTGCCAGCAGTCCGGGGATGGGGGCCAAGAGGCAGCCCCAGCATTTT.

This clonotype was found a few times. The chain combines TRBV7-9 with TRBJ2-5; 7 nucleotides agree with TRBD1. The CDR3 sequence is 13 residues long. CDR1 is SEHNR and CDR2 is FQNEAQ in the germline V gene (reference sequence). V shed 5 bases, J shed 4 bases, and the junction held 4 bases outside the gene matches. CDR3 sequence: CASSQGTVETQYF. The CDR3 coding sequence is TGTGCCAGCAGCCAAGGGACAGTAGAGACCCAGTACTTC.

This clonotype was detected ten times or more. The rearrangement uses TRBV18 and TRBJ2-7, with TRBD1 matching 7 bases. V shed 4 bases and J 4 bases; nucleotides not matched to a gene: 4. The CDR3 spans 13 residues. Germline-derived CDR1 and CDR2 are KGHSH and LQKENI. Written as DNA, the CDR3 is TGTGCCAGCTCACAGACAGGGATTTACGAGCAGTACTTC. Protein sequence: CASSQTGIYEQYF.

V is TRBV7-9 and J is TRBJ2-7; 11 bases align to TRBD1. Germline-derived CDR1 and CDR2 are SEHNR and FQNEAQ (reference sequence). The CDR3 consists of 16 residues. The junction had 6 bases not matched to a gene; V was cut back by 5 bases and J by 0 bases. The CDR3 loop reads CASSPPGTGGSYEQYF. As DNA, the CDR3 is TGTGCCAGCAGCCCACCCGGGACAGGGGGCTCCTACGAGCAGTACTTC.

V and J are TRBV4-1 and TRBJ1-6; D is possibly TRBD1 (5 bases). Trimming shortened V by 4 bases and J by 8 bases, and 12 bases separated the two germline ends. CDR1 MGHRA and CDR2 YSYEKL come from the germline V gene. CDR3 length equals 14 residues. CDR3 loop: CASSPTGTDSPLHF. The DNA for the CDR3 is TGCGCCAGCAGCCCCACGGGGACGGATTCACCCCTCCACTTT.

This clonotype showed up just a few times. V gene TRBV6-1 combines with J gene TRBJ2-6; D perhaps matches TRBD1 (5 bases). The V end lost 8 bases, the J end lost 2 bases, and 7 bases lay between the germline ends. The V gene's germline CDR1 is MNHNS and CDR2 SASEGT. The CDR3 has 13 amino acids. CDR3: CASQGTGANVLTF. CDR3 DNA sequence: TGTGCCAGCCAGGGAACTGGGGCCAACGTCCTGACTTTC.

V is TRBV12-3 or TRBV12-4 and J is TRBJ1-4; D is ambiguous. Between the trimmed V and J ends, which lost 8 bases and 8 bases, there was a span of 18 bases. The CDR3 sequence is 14 residues long. Written as DNA, the CDR3 is TGTGCCAGCTGTGGACCCCTCCTGGGGGAAAAACTGTTTTTT. As protein: CASCGPLLGEKLFF.

This clonotype showed up just a few times. The CDR3 loop is CAISPSGRSGTGELFF. The CDR3 coding sequence is TGTGCCATCAGCCCTTCGGGGCGCTCGGGCACCGGGGAGCTGTTTTTT. The rearrangement uses TRBV10-3 and TRBJ2-2, with D perhaps given as TRBD1 or TRBD2 (5 bases each). The CDR3 is 16 residues long. CDR1 ENHRY and CDR2 SYGVKD come from the germline V gene. V gave up 6 bases and J gave up 4 bases, with 18 bases separating them.

This clonotype was seen more than once but under ten times. The chain carries TRBV5-1 and TRBJ1-1; 7 nucleotides align to TRBD1. Per germline, CDR1 SGHRS and CDR2 YFSETQ. The V gene end was trimmed by 3 bases and the J gene end by 9 bases; junction bases not matched to a gene: 8. The CDR3 contains 13 residues. CDR3 sequence reads: CASSSVGQNQAFF. CDR3 nucleotide sequence: TGCGCCAGCAGCTCGGTGGGACAGAACCAAGCTTTCTTT.

The chain recombines TRBV5-1 with TRBJ2-2; D may be TRBD1 (6 bases). The length of the CDR3 is 17 residues. CDR1 SGHRS and CDR2 YFSETQ come from the germline V gene. Trimming shortened V by 4 bases and J by 0 bases, and 16 bases separated the two germline ends. Here the CDR3 reads CASSANLGQPNTGELFF. The CDR3 DNA reads as TGCGCCAGCAGCGCGAACCTAGGACAGCCGAACACCGGGGAGCTGTTTTTT.

The chain recombines TRBV6-2 or TRBV6-3 with TRBJ2-1; D remains unclear. Germline-derived CDR1 and CDR2 are MNHEY and SVGEGT. V lost 2 bases to trimming and J lost 8 bases, with 13 bases between them. The CDR3 covers 14 residues. The CDR3 DNA is TGTGCCAGCAGTTACGACGGTCCCCTAGATGAGCAGTTCTTC. This codes for CASSYDGPLDEQFF.

The rearrangement joins TRBV7-2 to TRBJ2-1; 8 nucleotides line up with TRBD1. J gave up 4 bases and V 5 bases, and 10 bases lay outside the gene matches. There are 16 residues in the CDR3. CDR1 is SGHTA and CDR2 is FQGNSA in the germline V gene. The DNA for the CDR3 is TGTGCCAGCAGCCCTACACCGGGACAGGTATACAATGAGCAGTTCTTC. This sequence encodes CASSPTPGQVYNEQFF.